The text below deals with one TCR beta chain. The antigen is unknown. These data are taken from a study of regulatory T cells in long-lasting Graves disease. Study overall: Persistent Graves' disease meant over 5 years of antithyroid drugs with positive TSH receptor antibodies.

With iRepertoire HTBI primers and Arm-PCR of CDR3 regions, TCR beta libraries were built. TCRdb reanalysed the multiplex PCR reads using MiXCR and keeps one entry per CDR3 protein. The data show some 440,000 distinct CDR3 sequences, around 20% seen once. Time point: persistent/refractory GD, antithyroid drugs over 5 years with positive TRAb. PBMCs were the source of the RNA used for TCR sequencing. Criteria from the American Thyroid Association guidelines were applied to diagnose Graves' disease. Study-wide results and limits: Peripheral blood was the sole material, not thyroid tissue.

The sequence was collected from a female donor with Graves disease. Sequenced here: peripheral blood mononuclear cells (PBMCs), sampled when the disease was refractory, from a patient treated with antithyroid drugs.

In DNA form, the CDR3 reads TGTGCCAGCAGCCAAGTTTATTCTAGCGGGAGGGATCCTACCTACGAGCAGTACTTC. Translation gives CASSQVYSSGRDPTYEQYF. This sequence joins TRBV14 and TRBJ2-7; 12 bases fit TRBD2. V dropped 1 base and J dropped 2; count of bases not matched to a gene: 12. CDR1 is SGHDN and CDR2 is FVKESK in the germline V gene. The CDR3 totals 19 residues.